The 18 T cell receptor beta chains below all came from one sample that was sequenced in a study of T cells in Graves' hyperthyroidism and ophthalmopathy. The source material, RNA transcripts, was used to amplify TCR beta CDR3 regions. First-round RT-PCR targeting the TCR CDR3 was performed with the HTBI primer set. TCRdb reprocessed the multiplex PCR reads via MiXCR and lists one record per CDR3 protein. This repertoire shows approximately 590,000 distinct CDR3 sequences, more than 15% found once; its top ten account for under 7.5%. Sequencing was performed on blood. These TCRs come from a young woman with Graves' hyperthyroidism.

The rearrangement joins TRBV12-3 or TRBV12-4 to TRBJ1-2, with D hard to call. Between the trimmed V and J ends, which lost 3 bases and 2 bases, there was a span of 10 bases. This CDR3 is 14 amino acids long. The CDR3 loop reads CASSLSASNYGYTF. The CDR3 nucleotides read TGTGCCAGCAGTTTGAGTGCAAGCAACTATGGCTACACCTTC.

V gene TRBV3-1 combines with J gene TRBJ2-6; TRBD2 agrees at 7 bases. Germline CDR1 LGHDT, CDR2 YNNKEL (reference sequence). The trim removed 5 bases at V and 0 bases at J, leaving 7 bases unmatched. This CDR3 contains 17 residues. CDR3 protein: CASSFFPGGSGANVLTF. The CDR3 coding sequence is TGTGCCAGCAGCTTTTTTCCGGGAGGCTCTGGGGCCAACGTCCTGACTTTC.

The CDR3 DNA reads TGTGCCAGCAATCCCCGCCGGCCTCCCCAGAGGCAGTTCTTC. Amino acid sequence: CASNPRRPPQRQFF. The rearrangement links TRBV6-2 or TRBV6-3 to TRBJ2-1, with D unresolved. The length of the CDR3 is 14 residues. The germline V gene encodes CDR1 MNHEY and CDR2 SVGEGT. Trimming removed 7 bases at V and 12 bases at J, with 22 bases between.

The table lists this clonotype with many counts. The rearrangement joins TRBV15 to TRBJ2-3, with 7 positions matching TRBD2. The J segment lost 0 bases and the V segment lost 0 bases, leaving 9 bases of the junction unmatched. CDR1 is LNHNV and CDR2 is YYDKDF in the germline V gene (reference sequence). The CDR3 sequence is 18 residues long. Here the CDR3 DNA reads TGTGCCACCAGCAGAGATCTGAGCGGGGCATCTAGCACAGATACGCAGTATTTT. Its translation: CATSRDLSGASSTDTQYF.

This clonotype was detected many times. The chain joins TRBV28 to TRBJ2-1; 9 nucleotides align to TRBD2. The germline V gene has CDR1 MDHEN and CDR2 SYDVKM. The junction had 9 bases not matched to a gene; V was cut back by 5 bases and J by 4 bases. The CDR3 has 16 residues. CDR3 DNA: TGTGCCAGCAGTAATCCGACTAGCGGCCCTTACAATGAGCAGTTCTTC. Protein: CASSNPTSGPYNEQFF. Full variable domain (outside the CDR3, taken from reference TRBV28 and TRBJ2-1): DVKVTQSSRYLVKRTGEKVFLECVQDMDHENMFWYRQDPGLGLRLIYFSYDVKMKEKGDIPEGYSVSREKKERFSLILESASTNQTSMYLCASSNPTSGPYNEQFFGPGTRLTVL.

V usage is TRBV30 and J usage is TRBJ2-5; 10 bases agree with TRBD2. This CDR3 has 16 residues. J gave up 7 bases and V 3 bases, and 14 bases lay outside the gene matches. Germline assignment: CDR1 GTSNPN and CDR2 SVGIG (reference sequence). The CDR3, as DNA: TGTGCCTGGAGAGCAGAGGGGTGGTCTAGCGGGAGGACCCAGTACTTC. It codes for CAWRAEGWSSGRTQYF.

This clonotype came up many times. The CDR3 here is CASNWGRSEQGGELFF. In nucleotides, the CDR3 is TGTGCCAGCAACTGGGGCCGATCCGAACAGGGCGGGGAGCTGTTTTTT. The gene calls are TRBV7-2 and TRBJ2-2; D possibly corresponds to TRBD1 (6 bases). Between the trimmed V and J ends, which lost 7 bases and 7 bases, there was a span of 22 bases. The CDR3 consists of 16 residues. Looked up from germline, CDR1 is SGHTA and CDR2 is FQGNSA.

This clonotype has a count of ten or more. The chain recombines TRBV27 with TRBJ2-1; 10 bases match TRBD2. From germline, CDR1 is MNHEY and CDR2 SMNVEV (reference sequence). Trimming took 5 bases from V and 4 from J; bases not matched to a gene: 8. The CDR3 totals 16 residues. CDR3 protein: CASSPLAGVRYNEQFF. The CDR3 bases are TGTGCCAGCAGTCCTCTAGCGGGAGTACGGTACAATGAGCAGTTCTTC.

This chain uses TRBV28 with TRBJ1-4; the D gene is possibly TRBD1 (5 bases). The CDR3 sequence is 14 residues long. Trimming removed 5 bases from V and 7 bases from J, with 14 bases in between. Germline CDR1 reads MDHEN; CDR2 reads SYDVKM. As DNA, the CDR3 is TGTGCCAGCAGTAACCGGTTGGGACCTGAAAAACTGTTTTTT. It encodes CASSNRLGPEKLFF.

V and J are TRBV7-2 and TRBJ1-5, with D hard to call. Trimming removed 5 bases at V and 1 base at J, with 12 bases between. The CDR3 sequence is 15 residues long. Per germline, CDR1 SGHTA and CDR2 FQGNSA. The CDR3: CASSTDGRSNQPQHF. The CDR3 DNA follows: TGTGCCAGCAGCACCGACGGCAGGAGCAATCAGCCCCAGCATTTT.

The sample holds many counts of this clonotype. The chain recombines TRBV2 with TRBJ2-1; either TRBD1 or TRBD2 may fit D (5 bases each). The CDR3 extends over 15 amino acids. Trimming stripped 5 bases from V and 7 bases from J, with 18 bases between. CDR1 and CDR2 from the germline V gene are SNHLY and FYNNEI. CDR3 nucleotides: TGTGCCAGCAGTAGGGGTCTCCCCTCGGGAAATGAGCAGTTCTTC. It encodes CASSRGLPSGNEQFF.

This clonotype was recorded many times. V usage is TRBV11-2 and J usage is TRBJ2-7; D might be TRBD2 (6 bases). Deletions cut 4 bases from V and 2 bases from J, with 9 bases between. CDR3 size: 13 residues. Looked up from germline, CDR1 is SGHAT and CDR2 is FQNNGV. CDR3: CASSSRLAYEQYF. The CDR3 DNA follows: TGTGCCAGCAGCTCGCGACTAGCCTACGAGCAGTACTTC.

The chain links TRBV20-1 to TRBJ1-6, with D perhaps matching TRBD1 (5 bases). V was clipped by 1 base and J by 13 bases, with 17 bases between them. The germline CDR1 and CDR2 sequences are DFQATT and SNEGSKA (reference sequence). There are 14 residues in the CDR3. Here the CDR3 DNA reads TGCAGTGCTAGAGTGGAGGGGCCTATCGGGCCCCTCCACTTT. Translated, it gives CSARVEGPIGPLHF.

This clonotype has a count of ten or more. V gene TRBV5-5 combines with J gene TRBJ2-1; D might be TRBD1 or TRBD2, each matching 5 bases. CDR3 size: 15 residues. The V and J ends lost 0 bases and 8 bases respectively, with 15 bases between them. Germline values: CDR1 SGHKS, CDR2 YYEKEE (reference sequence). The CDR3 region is CASSLGGWGTDEQFF. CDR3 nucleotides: TGTGCCAGCAGCTTGGGAGGTTGGGGGACGGATGAGCAGTTCTTC.

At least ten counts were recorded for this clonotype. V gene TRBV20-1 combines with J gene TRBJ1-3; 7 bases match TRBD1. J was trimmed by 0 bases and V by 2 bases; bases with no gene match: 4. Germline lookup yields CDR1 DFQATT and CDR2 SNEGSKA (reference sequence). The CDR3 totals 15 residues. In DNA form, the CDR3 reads TGCAGTGCTAGATTACAGGGGTCCTCTGGAAACACCATATATTTT. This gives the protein CSARLQGSSGNTIYF.

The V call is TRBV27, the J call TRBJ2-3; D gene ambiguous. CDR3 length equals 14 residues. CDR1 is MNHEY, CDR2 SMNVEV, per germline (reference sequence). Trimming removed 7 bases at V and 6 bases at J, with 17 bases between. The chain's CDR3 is CASKFQSTFDTQYF. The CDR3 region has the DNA TGTGCCAGCAAATTTCAGTCAACTTTTGATACGCAGTATTTT.

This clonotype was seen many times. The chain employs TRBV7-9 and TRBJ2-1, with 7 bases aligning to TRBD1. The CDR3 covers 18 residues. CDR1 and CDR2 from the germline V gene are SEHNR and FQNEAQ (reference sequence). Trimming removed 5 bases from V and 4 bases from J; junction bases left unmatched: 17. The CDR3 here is CASSRLDRDLFVYNEQFF. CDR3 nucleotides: TGTGCCAGCAGCCGCTTAGACAGGGATCTTTTTGTATACAATGAGCAGTTCTTC. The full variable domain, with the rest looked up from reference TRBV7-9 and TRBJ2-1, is DTGVSQNPRHKITKRGQNVTFRCDPISEHNRLYWYRQTLGQGPEFLTYFQNEAQLEKSRLLSDRFSAERPKGSFSTLEIQRTEQGDSAMYLCASSRLDRDLFVYNEQFFGPGTRLTVL.

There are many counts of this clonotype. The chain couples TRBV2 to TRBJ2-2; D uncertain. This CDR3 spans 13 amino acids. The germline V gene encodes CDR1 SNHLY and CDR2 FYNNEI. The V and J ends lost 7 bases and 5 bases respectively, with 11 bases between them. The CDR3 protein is CASKGLLTGELFF. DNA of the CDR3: TGTGCCAGCAAAGGGCTCTTAACCGGGGAGCTGTTTTTT.